The 19 T cell receptor beta chains below were found in one sample sequenced in a study of blood T cells in healthy people across ages. Next came a second PCR, run for about 7 to 12 cycles, which used a sample-barcoded 5' primer along with a J-beta primer mix. TCRdb processed the 5' RACE reads anew with MiXCR; each CDR3 protein has one entry. Of about 800,000 distinct CDR3 sequences listed, 58% are singletons. The sample taken for sequencing was blood. Receptors originate from a man younger than 40 in good health.

V is TRBV6-1 and J is TRBJ2-1, with TRBD1 matching 8 bases. This CDR3 comprises 15 residues. CDR1 and CDR2 from the germline V gene are MNHNS and SASEGT. The V gene end was trimmed by 2 bases and the J gene end by 4 bases; junction bases not matched to a gene: 4. CDR3 bases: TGTGCCAGCAGTGAACTACAGGGGGGTTACAATGAGCAGTTCTTC. This sequence encodes CASSELQGGYNEQFF.

This sequence joins TRBV4-3 and TRBJ2-3, with 10 nucleotides matching TRBD2. CDR1 and CDR2 (germline): LGHNA, YSLEER. The CDR3 extends over 19 amino acids. Trimming at V came to 0 bases and at J to 0 bases, leaving 9 bases not matched to a gene. CDR3 DNA sequence: TGCGCCAGCAGCCAAGATTTACTAGCGGGAATACCTAGCACAGATACGCAGTATTTT. It specifies CASSQDLLAGIPSTDTQYF.

The chain links TRBV25-1 to TRBJ2-3; the match to TRBD1 covers 12 bases. Germline loops: CDR1 MGHDK, CDR2 SYGVNS. CDR3 size: 16 residues. Trimming removed 0 bases from V and 6 bases from J; junction bases left unmatched: 4. In DNA form, the CDR3 reads TGTGCCAGCAGTGAATATGGGACAGGGGGCATGGATACGCAGTATTTT. It is translated as CASSEYGTGGMDTQYF.

This chain joins TRBV28 and TRBJ2-1, with 7 bases that match TRBD2. Germline loops: CDR1 MDHEN, CDR2 SYDVKM. The CDR3 runs 15 residues. Unmatched junction bases numbered 4, after V lost 1 base and J lost 4 bases. CDR3 in DNA: TGTGCCAGCAGTTTATCTGGGGAGGGGTACAATGAGCAGTTCTTC. Translation gives CASSLSGEGYNEQFF. The variable domain in full, completed from reference TRBV28 and TRBJ2-1, reads DVKVTQSSRYLVKRTGEKVFLECVQDMDHENMFWYRQDPGLGLRLIYFSYDVKMKEKGDIPEGYSVSREKKERFSLILESASTNQTSMYLCASSLSGEGYNEQFFGPGTRLTVL.

This sequence joins TRBV10-3 and TRBJ2-5, with a tentative D call TRBD2 (6 bases). With 4 bases removed from V and 2 bases from J, the gap between germline ends came to 14 bases. Germline V gene lookup returns CDR1 ENHRY and CDR2 SYGVKD. This CDR3 comprises 15 residues. In DNA, the CDR3 is TGTGCCATCAGTGGAGCTAGCGCGGATCAAGAGACCCAGTACTTC. Translation gives CAISGASADQETQYF.

V is TRBV10-3 and J is TRBJ2-3; no clear D. Between the trimmed V and J ends, which lost 2 bases and 3 bases, there was a span of 6 bases. This CDR3 region has 13 residues. CDR1 ENHRY and CDR2 SYGVKD come from the germline V gene. CDR3 in amino acids: CAISEPLTDTQYF. The DNA of the CDR3 is TGTGCCATCAGTGAGCCACTTACAGATACGCAGTATTTT.

The chain is built from TRBV7-2 and TRBJ1-2, with TRBD1 as a possible D gene (6 bases). In germline, CDR1 is SGHTA, CDR2 FQGNSA. The CDR3 is made up of 14 amino acids. V shed 5 bases and J shed 7 bases, with 17 bases lying between them. The CDR3 region is CASSRMRGGFGYTF. The CDR3 nucleotides read TGTGCCAGCAGCCGCATGAGGGGGGGGTTTGGCTACACCTTC.

The J gene is TRBJ1-1, the V gene TRBV2, with TRBD1 as a possible D gene (6 bases). Germline V gives CDR1 SNHLY, CDR2 FYNNEI. The length of the CDR3 is 14 residues. V was clipped by 5 bases and J by 3 bases, with 13 bases between them. The CDR3 DNA follows: TGTGCCAGCAGTCCAACAGGGTTTTACACTGAAGCTTTCTTT. Translating it yields CASSPTGFYTEAFF. Supplemented by reference TRBV2 and TRBJ1-1, the full variable domain reads EPEVTQTPSHQVTQMGQEVILRCVPISNHLYFYWYRQILGQKVEFLVSFYNNEISEKSEIFDDQFSVERPDGSNFTLKIRSTKLEDSAMYFCASSPTGFYTEAFFGQGTRLTVV.

This chain links TRBV28 with TRBJ2-3; the D gene is possibly TRBD2 (5 bases). Trimming stripped 5 bases from V and 2 bases from J, with 8 bases between. The CDR3 is made up of 13 amino acids. The germline CDR1 and CDR2 sequences are MDHEN and SYDVKM. The CDR3 region has the DNA TGTGCCAGCAGTAGCGGATACACAGATACGCAGTATTTT. Translated: CASSSGYTDTQYF.

The rearrangement uses TRBV10-2 and TRBJ2-5, with D perhaps matching TRBD1 (6 bases). The DNA end lines up better with TRBJ2-7; the J call may be wrong. From germline, CDR1 is WSHSY and CDR2 SAAADI. The CDR3 is made up of 15 amino acids. In DNA, the CDR3 is TGCGCCAGCAGAAGTCCGGGACAAGGGGTCCGCGAGCAGTACTTC. It codes for CASRSPGQGVREQYF.

This clonotype showed up just a few times. The J gene is TRBJ2-5, the V gene TRBV10-3; 11 bases are a match to TRBD2. The CDR3 covers 13 residues. CDR1 is ENHRY, CDR2 SYGVKD, per germline. Trimming cost V 9 bases and J 2 bases; bases outside gene matches: 2. The CDR3 DNA reads TGTGCCATTAGGACTAGCGGGCAAGAGACCCAGTACTTC. Protein product: CAIRTSGQETQYF.

The V call is TRBV4-2, the J call TRBJ2-7; 10 nucleotides line up with TRBD2. The ends lost 0 bases at V and 4 bases at J; junction bases unmatched: 15. Per germline, CDR1 LGHNA and CDR2 YNFKEQ. The CDR3 is 19 residues long. In DNA form, the CDR3 reads TGTGCCAGCAGCCAAGATGGGTCCTCCACTAGCGGGAAAATATACGAGCAGTACTTC. This codes for CASSQDGSSTSGKIYEQYF.

This clonotype was counted between two and nine times. The J gene is TRBJ2-1, the V gene TRBV7-2; the match to TRBD2 covers 8 bases. Germline V CDR1 and CDR2: SGHTA, FQGNSA. The CDR3 runs to 15 residues. The V gene end was trimmed by 5 bases and the J gene end by 5 bases; junction bases not matched to a gene: 8. This CDR3 reads CASSGTGGSHNEQFF. The CDR3 nucleotides read TGTGCCAGCAGCGGCACGGGAGGGTCGCACAATGAGCAGTTCTTC.

This chain connects TRBV3-1 to TRBJ1-5; unclear D gene. The CDR3 is 16 residues long. Germline assignment: CDR1 LGHDT and CDR2 YNNKEL (reference sequence). V was shortened by 1 base and J by 1 base, with 11 bases between the two germline ends. CDR3 nucleotides: TGTGCCAGCAGCCAAGGAGCGGGCGGGAGCAATCAGCCCCAGCATTTT. Its translation is CASSQGAGGSNQPQHF.

V usage is TRBV6-1 and J usage is TRBJ2-6; D uncertain. Trimming stripped 5 bases from V and 0 bases from J, with 20 bases between. The germline V gene has CDR1 MNHNS and CDR2 SASEGT. The CDR3 length is 19 residues. For the CDR3, the DNA is TGTGCCAGCAGTAAAACTCTTGGGGTTTTGGTCTCTGGGGCCAACGTCCTGACTTTC. Amino acid sequence: CASSKTLGVLVSGANVLTF.

V gene TRBV6-5 combines with J gene TRBJ2-5, with D unresolved. Trimming cost V 6 bases and J 0 bases, with 5 bases left between them. CDR1 MNHEY and CDR2 SVGAGI come from the germline V gene. There are 12 residues in the CDR3. The CDR3 is CASRQNQETQYF. The CDR3 DNA reads TGTGCCAGCAGACAGAACCAAGAGACCCAGTACTTC.

The V call is TRBV12-3 or TRBV12-4, the J call TRBJ1-5, with D possibly being TRBD1 (6 bases). V lost 6 bases to trimming and J lost 2 bases, with 14 bases between them. The CDR3 sequence is 15 residues long. The CDR3 DNA is TGTGCCAGCAGGAGACAGGCGGGGGGCAATCAGCCCCAGCATTTT. This codes for CASRRQAGGNQPQHF.

On this clonotype itself: Mismatch with germline at one junction end may stem from a read error. The V and J genes are TRBV14 and TRBJ2-3; D unclear. Germline values: CDR1 SGHDN, CDR2 FVKESK. The CDR3 sequence is 13 residues long. CDR3 DNA sequence: TGTGCCGGCAGCCGATTCCGCACAGATACGCAGTATTTT. Amino acids: CAGSRFRTDTQYF. The variable domain in full, completed from reference TRBV14 and TRBJ2-3, reads EAGVTQFPSHSVIEKGQTVTLRCDPISGHDNLYWYRRVMGKEIKFLLHFVKESKQDESGMPNNRFLAERTGGTYSTLKVQPAELEDSGVYFCAGSRFRTDTQYFGPGTRLTVL.

For this clonotype: A much larger clonotype is one base distant, so this may be a read error. The chain has TRBV20-1 and TRBJ2-5; D is ambiguous. The CDR3 spans 11 residues. Germline CDR1 and CDR2: DFQATT and SNEGSKA (reference sequence). Trimming shortened V by 4 bases and J by 11 bases, and 14 bases separated the two germline ends. The CDR3 region has the DNA TGCAGTGCTACCGCCTACAATGAGCAGTACTTC. Translating gives CSATAYNEQYF.